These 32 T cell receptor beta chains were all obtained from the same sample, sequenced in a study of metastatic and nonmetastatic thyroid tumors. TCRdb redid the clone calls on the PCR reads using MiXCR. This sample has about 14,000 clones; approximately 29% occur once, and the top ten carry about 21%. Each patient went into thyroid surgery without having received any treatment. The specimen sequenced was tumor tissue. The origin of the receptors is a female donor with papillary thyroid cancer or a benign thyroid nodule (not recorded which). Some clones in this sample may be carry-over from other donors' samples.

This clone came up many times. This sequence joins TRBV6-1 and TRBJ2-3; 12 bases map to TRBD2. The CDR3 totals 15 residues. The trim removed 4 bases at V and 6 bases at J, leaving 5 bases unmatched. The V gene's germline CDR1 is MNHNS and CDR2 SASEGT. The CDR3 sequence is CASSAGTSGPDTQYF. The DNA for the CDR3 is TGTGCCAGCAGTGCAGGGACTAGCGGGCCCGATACGCAGTATTTT.

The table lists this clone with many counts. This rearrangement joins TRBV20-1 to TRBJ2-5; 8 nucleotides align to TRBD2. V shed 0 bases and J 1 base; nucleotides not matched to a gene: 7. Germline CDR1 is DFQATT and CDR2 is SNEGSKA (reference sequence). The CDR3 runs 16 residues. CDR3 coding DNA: TGCAGTGCTAGAGATCTTCAAGCGGGGGTCCAAGAGACCCAGTACTTC. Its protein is CSARDLQAGVQETQYF.

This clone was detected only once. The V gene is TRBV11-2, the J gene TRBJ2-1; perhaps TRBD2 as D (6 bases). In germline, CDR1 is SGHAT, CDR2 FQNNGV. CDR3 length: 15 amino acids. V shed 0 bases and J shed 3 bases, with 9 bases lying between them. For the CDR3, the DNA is TGTGCCAGCAGCTTAGAGTACGGGGGCTACAATGAGCAGTTCTTC. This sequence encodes CASSLEYGGYNEQFF. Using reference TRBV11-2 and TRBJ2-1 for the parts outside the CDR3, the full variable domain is EAGVAQSPRYKIIEKRQSVAFWCNPISGHATLYWYQQILGQGPKLLIQFQNNGVVDDSQLPKDRFSAERLKGVDSTLKIQPAKLEDSAVYLCASSLEYGGYNEQFFGPGTRLTVL.

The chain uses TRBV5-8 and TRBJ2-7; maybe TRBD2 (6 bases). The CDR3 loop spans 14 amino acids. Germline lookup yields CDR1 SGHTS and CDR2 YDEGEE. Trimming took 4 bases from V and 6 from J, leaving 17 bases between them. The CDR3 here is CASSLERSGGEQYF. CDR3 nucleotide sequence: TGTGCCAGCAGCCTAGAGAGGTCCGGGGGCGAGCAGTACTTC.

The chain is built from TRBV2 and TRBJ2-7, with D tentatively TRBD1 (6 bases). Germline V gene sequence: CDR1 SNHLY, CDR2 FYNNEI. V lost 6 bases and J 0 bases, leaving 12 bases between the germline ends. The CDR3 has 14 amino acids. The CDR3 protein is CASRPQGPSYEQYF. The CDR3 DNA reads TGTGCCAGCAGACCACAGGGTCCCTCCTACGAGCAGTACTTC.

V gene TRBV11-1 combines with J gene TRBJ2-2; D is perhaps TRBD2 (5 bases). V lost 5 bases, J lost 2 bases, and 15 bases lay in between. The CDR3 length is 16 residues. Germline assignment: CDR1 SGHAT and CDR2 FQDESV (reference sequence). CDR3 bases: TGTGCCAGCAGCCCAGCAGCTCGGGGAAACACCGGGGAGCTGTTTTTT. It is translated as CASSPAARGNTGELFF.

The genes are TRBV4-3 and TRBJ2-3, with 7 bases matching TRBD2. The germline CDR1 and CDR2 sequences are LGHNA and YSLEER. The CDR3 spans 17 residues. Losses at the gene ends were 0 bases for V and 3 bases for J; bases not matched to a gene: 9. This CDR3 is CASSQDLPGGGTDTQYF. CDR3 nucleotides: TGCGCCAGCAGCCAAGATCTGCCGGGAGGCGGGACAGATACGCAGTATTTT.

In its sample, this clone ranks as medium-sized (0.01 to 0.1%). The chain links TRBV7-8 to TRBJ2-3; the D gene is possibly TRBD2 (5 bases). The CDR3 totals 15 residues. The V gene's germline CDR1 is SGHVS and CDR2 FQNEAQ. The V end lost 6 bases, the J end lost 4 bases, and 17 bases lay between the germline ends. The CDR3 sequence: CASSLTRGRADTQYF. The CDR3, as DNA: TGTGCCAGCAGTCTGACCCGCGGGCGTGCAGATACGCAGTATTTT.

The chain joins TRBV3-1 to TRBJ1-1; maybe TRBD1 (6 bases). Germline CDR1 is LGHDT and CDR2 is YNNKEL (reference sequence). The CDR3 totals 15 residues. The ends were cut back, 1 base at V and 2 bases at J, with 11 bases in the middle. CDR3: CASSQVARGNTEAFF. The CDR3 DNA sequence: TGTGCCAGCAGCCAAGTGGCCAGGGGAAACACTGAAGCTTTCTTT.

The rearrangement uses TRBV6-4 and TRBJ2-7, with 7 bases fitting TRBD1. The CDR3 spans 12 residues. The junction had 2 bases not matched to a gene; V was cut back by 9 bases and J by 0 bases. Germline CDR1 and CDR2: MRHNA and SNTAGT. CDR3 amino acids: CARDRPSYEQYF. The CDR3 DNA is TGTGCCAGGGACAGGCCCTCCTACGAGCAGTACTTC.

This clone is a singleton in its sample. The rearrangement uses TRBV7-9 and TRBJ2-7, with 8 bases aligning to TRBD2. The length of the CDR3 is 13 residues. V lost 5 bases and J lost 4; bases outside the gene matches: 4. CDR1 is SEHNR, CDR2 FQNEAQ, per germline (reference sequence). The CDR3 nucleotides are TGTGCCAGCAGCAAGCGGGAGAAGTACGAGCAGTACTTC. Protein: CASSKREKYEQYF.

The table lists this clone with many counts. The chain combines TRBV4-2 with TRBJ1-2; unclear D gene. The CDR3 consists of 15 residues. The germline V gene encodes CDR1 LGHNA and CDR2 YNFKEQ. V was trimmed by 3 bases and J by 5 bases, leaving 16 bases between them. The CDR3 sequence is CASSHVTTSGYGYTF. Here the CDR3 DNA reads TGTGCCAGCAGCCATGTGACGACCAGTGGGTATGGCTACACCTTC.

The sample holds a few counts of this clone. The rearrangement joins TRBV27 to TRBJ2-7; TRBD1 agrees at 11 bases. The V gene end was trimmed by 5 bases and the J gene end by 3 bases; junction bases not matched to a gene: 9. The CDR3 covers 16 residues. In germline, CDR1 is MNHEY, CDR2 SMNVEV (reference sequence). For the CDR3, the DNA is TGTGCCAGCAGTCGAATACCGGGACAGGGGGACTACGAGCAGTACTTC. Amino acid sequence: CASSRIPGQGDYEQYF.

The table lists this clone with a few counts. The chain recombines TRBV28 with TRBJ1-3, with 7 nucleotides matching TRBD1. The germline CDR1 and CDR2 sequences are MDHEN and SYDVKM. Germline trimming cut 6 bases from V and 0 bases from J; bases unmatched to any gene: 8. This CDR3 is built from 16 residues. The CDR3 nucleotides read TGTGCCAGCAGCCAGCCAGGGGGTAGCTCTGGAAACACCATATATTTT. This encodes CASSQPGGSSGNTIYF.

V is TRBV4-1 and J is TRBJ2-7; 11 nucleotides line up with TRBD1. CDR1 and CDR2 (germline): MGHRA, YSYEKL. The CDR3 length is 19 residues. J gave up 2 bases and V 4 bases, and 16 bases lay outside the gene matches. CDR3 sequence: CASSPSPGQGELGAYEQYF. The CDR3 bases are TGCGCCAGCAGCCCTTCTCCGGGACAGGGGGAATTAGGGGCCTACGAGCAGTACTTC.

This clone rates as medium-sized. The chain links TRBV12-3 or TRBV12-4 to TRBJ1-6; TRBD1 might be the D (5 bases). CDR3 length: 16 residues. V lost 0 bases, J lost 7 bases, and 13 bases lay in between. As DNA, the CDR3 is TGTGCCAGCAGTTTAGCGGGGGGACGGTCGAATTCACCCCTCCACTTT. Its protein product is CASSLAGGRSNSPLHF.

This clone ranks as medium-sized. CDR3 sequence (DNA): TGTGCCAGCAGTGAGGAGGAGGGCAGTTCCTACGAGCAGTACTTC. This translates into CASSEEEGSSYEQYF. The J gene is TRBJ2-7, the V gene TRBV6-1, with D tentatively TRBD2 (6 bases). Germline V gene lookup returns CDR1 MNHNS and CDR2 SASEGT. V was pared by 3 bases and J by 1 base, with 13 bases between. The CDR3 consists of 15 residues.

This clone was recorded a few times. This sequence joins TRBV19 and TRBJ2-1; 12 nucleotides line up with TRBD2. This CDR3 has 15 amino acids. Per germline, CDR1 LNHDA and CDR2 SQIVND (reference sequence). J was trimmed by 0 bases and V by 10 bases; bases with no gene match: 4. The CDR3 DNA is TGTGCCACCCGGACTAGCGGGACCTCCTACAATGAGCAGTTCTTC. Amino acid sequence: CATRTSGTSYNEQFF.

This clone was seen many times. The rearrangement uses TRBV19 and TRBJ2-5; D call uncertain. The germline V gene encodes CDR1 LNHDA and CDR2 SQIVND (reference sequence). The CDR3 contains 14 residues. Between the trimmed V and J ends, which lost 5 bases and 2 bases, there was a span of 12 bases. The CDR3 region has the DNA TGTGCCAGTAGTGCCGGGCGACAACAAGAGACCCAGTACTTC. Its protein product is CASSAGRQQETQYF.

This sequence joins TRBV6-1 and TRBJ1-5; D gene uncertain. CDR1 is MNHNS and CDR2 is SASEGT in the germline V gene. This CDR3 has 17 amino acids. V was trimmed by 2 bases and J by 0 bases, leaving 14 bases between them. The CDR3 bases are TGTGCCAGCAGTGAAAGGGCCAGTCGCTATAGCAATCAGCCCCAGCATTTT. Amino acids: CASSERASRYSNQPQHF.

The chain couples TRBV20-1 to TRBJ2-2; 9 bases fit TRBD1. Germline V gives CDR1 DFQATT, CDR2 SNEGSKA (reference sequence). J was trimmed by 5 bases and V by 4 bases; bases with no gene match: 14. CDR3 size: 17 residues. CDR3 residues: CSATQALLQGATGELFF. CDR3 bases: TGCAGTGCTACCCAGGCTCTATTACAGGGGGCGACCGGGGAGCTGTTTTTT.

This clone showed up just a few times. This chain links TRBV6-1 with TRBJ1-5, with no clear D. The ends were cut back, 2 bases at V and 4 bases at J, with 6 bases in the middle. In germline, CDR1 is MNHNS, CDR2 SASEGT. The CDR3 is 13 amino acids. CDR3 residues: CASSERGNQPQHF. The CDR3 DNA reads TGTGCCAGCAGTGAACGTGGGAATCAGCCCCAGCATTTT.

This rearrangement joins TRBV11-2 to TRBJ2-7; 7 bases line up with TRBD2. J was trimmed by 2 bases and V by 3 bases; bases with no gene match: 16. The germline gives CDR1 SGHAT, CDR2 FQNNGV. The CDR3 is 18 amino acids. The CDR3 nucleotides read TGTGCCAGCAGCTTTAAGGGTGCTAGCGGAGTTGGGGCCTACGAGCAGTACTTC. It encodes CASSFKGASGVGAYEQYF.

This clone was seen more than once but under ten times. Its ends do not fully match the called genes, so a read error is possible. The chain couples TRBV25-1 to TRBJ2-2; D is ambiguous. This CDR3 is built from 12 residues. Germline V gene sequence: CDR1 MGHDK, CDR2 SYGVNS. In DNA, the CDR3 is TGTGCCAGCATTCGGAACACCGGTGAGCTGTTTTTT. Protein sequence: CASIRNTGELFF. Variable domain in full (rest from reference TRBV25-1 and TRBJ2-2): EADIYQTPRYLVIGTGKKITLECSQTMGHDKMYWYQQDPGMELHLIHYSYGVNSTEKGDLSSESTVSRIRTEHFPLTLESARPSHTSQYLCASIRNTGELFFGEGSRLTVL.

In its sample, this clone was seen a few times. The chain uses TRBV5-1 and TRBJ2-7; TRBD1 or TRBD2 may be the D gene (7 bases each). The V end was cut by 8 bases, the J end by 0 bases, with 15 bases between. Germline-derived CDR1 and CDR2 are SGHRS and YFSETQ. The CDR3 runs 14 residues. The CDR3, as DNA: TGCGCCAGGGCAGGGGGAGGGCTCTCCTACGAGCAGTACTTC. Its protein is CARAGGGLSYEQYF. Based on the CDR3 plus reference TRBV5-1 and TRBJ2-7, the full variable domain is KAGVTQTPRYLIKTRGQQVTLSCSPISGHRSVSWYQQTPGQGLQFLFEYFSETQRNKGNFPGRFSGRQFSNSRSEMNVSTLELGDSALYLCARAGGGLSYEQYFGPGTRLTVT.

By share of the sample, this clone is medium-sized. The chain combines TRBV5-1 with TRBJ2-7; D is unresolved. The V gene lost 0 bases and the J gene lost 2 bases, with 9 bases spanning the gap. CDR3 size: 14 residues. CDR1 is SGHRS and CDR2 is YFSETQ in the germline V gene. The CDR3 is CASSLGLMAYEQYF. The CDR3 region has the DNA TGCGCCAGCAGCTTGGGGCTAATGGCCTACGAGCAGTACTTC.

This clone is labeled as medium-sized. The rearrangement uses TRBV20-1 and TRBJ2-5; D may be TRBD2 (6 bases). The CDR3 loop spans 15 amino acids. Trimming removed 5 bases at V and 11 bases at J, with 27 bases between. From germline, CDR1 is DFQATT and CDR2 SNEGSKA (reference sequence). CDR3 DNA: TGCAGTGCTGGCACCCACCCGGGAGATGGGGAAAAGCAGTACTTC. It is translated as CSAGTHPGDGEKQYF.

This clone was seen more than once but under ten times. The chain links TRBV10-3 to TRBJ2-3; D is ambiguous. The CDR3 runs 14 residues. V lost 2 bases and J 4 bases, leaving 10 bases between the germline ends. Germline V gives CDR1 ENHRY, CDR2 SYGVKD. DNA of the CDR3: TGTGCCATCAGTGAGCCAACCCTAGCAGATACGCAGTATTTT. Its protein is CAISEPTLADTQYF.

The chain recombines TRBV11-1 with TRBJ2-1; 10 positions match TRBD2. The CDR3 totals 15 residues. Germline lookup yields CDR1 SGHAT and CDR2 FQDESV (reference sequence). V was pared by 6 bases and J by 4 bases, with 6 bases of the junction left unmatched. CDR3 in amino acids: CASRDGLADYNEQFF. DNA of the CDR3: TGTGCCAGCAGGGATGGACTAGCGGATTACAATGAGCAGTTCTTC.

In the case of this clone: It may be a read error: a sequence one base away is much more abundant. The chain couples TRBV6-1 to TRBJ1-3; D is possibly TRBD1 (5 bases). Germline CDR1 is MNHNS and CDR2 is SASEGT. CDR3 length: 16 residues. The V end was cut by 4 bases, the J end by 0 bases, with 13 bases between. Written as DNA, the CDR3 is TGTGCCAGCAGTGTTTGGGGCCCTGCCTCTGGAAACACCATATATTTT. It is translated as CASSVWGPASGNTIYF.

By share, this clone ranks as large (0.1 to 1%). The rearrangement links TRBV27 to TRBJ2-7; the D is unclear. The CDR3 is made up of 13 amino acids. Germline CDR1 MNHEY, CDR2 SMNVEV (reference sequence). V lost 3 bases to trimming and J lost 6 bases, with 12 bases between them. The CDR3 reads CASSLTPLREQYF. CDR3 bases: TGTGCCAGCAGTTTGACCCCCCTTCGCGAGCAGTACTTC.

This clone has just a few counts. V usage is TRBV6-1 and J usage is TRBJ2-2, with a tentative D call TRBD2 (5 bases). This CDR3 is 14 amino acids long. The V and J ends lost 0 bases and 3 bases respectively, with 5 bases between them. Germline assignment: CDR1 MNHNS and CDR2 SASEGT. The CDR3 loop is CASSEAGDTGELFF. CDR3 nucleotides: TGTGCCAGCAGTGAAGCCGGGGACACCGGGGAGCTGTTTTTT.